Presented here are 2 T cell receptor beta chains from one specimen sequenced in a study of identical twins. MiXCR, run by TCRdb on the 5' RACE reads, gives a single entry per CDR3 protein. The sample carries 200,000 to 250,000 distinct CDR3 sequences, over 9.5% recorded once. The same sample was also used in a study of yellow fever vaccine responses in identical twins.

Sequencing input: memory (CD45RO+) T cells sorted from blood. These receptor sequences come from a woman aged 18-35 years in good health.

The CDR3 protein is CASKRGATYEQYF. CDR3 nucleotides: TGTGCCAGCAAGAGGGGGGCGACCTACGAGCAGTACTTC. This chain uses TRBV6-1 with TRBJ2-7; D possibly matches TRBD1 or TRBD2 (6 bases each). The germline CDR1 and CDR2 sequences are MNHNS and SASEGT. Trimming shortened V by 7 bases and J by 2 bases, and 12 bases separated the two germline ends. This CDR3 has 13 amino acids.

The chain's CDR3 is CATSRLGRKTSGRETQYF. For the CDR3, the DNA is TGTGCCACCAGCAGATTGGGGCGTAAGACTAGCGGGCGAGAGACCCAGTACTTC. V is TRBV15 and J is TRBJ2-5; 10 bases agree with TRBD2. Trimming took 2 bases from V and 4 from J; bases not matched to a gene: 13. The germline V gene has CDR1 LNHNV and CDR2 YYDKDF (reference sequence). This CDR3 has 18 residues.